Presented here are 9 T cell receptor beta chains from one specimen sequenced in a study of memory CD4+ T cells and cytomegalovirus serostatus. The sort gate was single viable CD3+CD4+CD8-CD45RO+ cells for memory CD4+ T cells. TCRdb's copy holds only in-frame clones and misses some; the assay was immunoSEQ multiplex PCR. This table has 46,000 or so clones, roughly 80% appearing once. Sequenced input: memory CD4+ T cells from blood. Every receptor here comes from an adult in good health and CMV-seronegative.

About this clone: Different DNA sequences within this sample yield the same CDR3. The chain joins TRBV18 to TRBJ2-5, with unresolved D. This CDR3 comprises 12 residues. The ends were cut back, 2 bases at V and 2 bases at J, with 3 bases in the middle. Germline V lookup: CDR1 KGHSH, CDR2 LQKENI. The CDR3 DNA is TGTGCCAGCTCACCAGGGCAAGAGACCCAGTACTTC. Translation: CASSPGQETQYF.

The chain couples TRBV4-1 to TRBJ1-6; D may be TRBD1 (5 bases). CDR3 length: 15 residues. Germline V CDR1 and CDR2: MGHRA, YSYEKL. Trimming removed 4 bases at V and 3 bases at J, with 10 bases between. The CDR3 nucleotides are TGCGCCAGCAGCCTGACAGAAATCTATAATTCACCCCTCCACTTT. It encodes CASSLTEIYNSPLHF.

The chain employs TRBV5-5 and TRBJ1-3; weak D call: TRBD1 (6 bases). Germline-derived CDR1 and CDR2 are SGHKS and YYEKEE (reference sequence). V was pared by 0 bases and J by 7 bases, with 17 bases between. CDR3 length: 16 amino acids. The CDR3 protein is CASSLGHNFRGNTIYF. CDR3 sequence (DNA): TGTGCCAGCAGCTTGGGCCACAACTTCAGGGGCAACACCATATATTTT.

The chain couples TRBV5-4 to TRBJ2-5, with D perhaps matching TRBD1 (5 bases). V gave up 2 bases and J gave up 1 base, with 6 bases separating them. There are 13 residues in the CDR3. Looked up from germline, CDR1 is SGHNT and CDR2 is YYREEE (reference sequence). In nucleotides, the CDR3 is TGTGCCAGCAGCTTAGGGGTCCAAGAGACCCAGTACTTC. The encoded protein is CASSLGVQETQYF.

The chain has TRBV7-6 and TRBJ2-7; possibly TRBD1 or TRBD2 for D (5 bases each). There are 13 residues in the CDR3. The germline V gene has CDR1 SGHVS and CDR2 FNYEAQ. V was cut by 5 bases and J by 2 bases, with 10 bases left in between. The CDR3 sequence: CASSTLGAYEQYF. The CDR3 DNA follows: TGTGCCAGCAGCACCCTGGGGGCCTACGAGCAGTACTTC.

Only a few counts were recorded for this clone. The V gene is TRBV2, the J gene TRBJ2-7; 10 bases agree with TRBD2. Germline V gene lookup returns CDR1 SNHLY and CDR2 FYNNEI. V lost 10 bases to trimming and J lost 1 base; unmatched junction nucleotides: 16. The CDR3 runs to 17 residues. Here the CDR3 DNA reads TGTGCCACCGAGCCCGCTAGCGGGGGCAGCCCATCCTACGAGCAGTACTTC. This encodes CATEPASGGSPSYEQYF. Combining the CDR3 with reference TRBV2 and TRBJ2-7 gives the whole variable domain EPEVTQTPSHQVTQMGQEVILRCVPISNHLYFYWYRQILGQKVEFLVSFYNNEISEKSEIFDDQFSVERPDGSNFTLKIRSTKLEDSAMYFCATEPASGGSPSYEQYFGPGTRLTVT.

The rearrangement uses TRBV11-2 and TRBJ2-5, with TRBD1 matching 8 bases. CDR3 length: 14 amino acids. Germline values: CDR1 SGHAT, CDR2 FQNNGV. After removal of 5 bases from V and 6 bases from J, the junction contained 8 bases not matched to a gene. CDR3 DNA sequence: TGTGCCAGCAGCCCAAACCAGGGGGCGCAGACCCAGTACTTC. This codes for CASSPNQGAQTQYF. The full variable domain, rest sourced from reference TRBV11-2 and TRBJ2-5, is EAGVAQSPRYKIIEKRQSVAFWCNPISGHATLYWYQQILGQGPKLLIQFQNNGVVDDSQLPKDRFSAERLKGVDSTLKIQPAKLEDSAVYLCASSPNQGAQTQYFGPGTRLLVL.

This chain uses TRBV5-6 with TRBJ1-2; D call uncertain. The V end lost 3 bases, the J end lost 2 bases, and 11 bases lay between the germline ends. The CDR3 is 14 amino acids. In germline, CDR1 is SGHDT, CDR2 YYEEEE. The CDR3, as DNA: TGTGCCAGCAGCTCCCGGCGGGAAAACTATGGCTACACCTTC. Its translation: CASSSRRENYGYTF.

The gene calls are TRBV6-5 and TRBJ1-5; a possible D gene is TRBD1 (5 bases). Germline values: CDR1 MNHEY, CDR2 SVGAGI. This CDR3 contains 11 residues. V dropped 11 bases and J dropped 4 bases, with 9 bases sitting between them. Written as DNA, the CDR3 is TGTGCCGCACAGGAGAATCAGCCCCAGCATTTT. This translates into CAAQENQPQHF.